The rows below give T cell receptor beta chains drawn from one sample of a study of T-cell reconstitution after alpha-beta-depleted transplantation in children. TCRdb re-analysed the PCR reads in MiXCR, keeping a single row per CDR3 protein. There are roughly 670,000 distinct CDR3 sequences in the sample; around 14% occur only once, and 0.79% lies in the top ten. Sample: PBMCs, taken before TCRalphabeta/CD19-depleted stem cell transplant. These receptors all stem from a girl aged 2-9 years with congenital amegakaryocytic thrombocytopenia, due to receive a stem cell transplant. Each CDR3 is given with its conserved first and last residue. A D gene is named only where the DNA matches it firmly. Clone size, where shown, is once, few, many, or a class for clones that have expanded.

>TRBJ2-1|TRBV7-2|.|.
TGTGCCAGCAGCATCTCGGCGGGTAGCTCCTACAATGAGCAGTTCTTC
CASSISAGSSYNEQFF
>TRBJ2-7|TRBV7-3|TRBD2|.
TGTGCCAGCAGCTTAACGAGCGGGGGCTCCTACGAGCAGTCCTTC
CASSLTSGGSYEQSF
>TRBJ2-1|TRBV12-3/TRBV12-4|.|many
TGTGCCAGCAGTTTATTTTCTCCGGAAAGCTCCTACAATGAGCAGTTCTTC
CASSLFSPESSYNEQFF
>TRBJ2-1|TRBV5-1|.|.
TGCGCCAGCATCCCCGTGGGCGGGCTCTCCTACAATGAGCAGTTCTTC
CASIPVGGLSYNEQFF
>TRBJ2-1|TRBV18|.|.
TGTGCCAGCTCACCAGAGGGGATTGAGCAGTTCTTC
CASSPEGIEQFF
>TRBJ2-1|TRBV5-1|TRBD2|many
TGCGCCAGCAGCTTGGTATCGGGAGGGAGGGAGCAGTTCTTC
CASSLVSGGREQFF
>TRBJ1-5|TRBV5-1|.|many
TGCGCCAGCAGCCCCGACGCCAATCAGCCCCAGCATTTT
CASSPDANQPQHF
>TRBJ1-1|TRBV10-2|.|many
TGCGCCAGCAGTGAGTCGGCGGGGGGAGCTTTCTTT
CASSESAGGAFF
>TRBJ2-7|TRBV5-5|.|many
TGTGCCAGCAGCTTGGCCCCCGGCGAGCAATACGAGCAGTACTTC
CASSLAPGEQYEQYF
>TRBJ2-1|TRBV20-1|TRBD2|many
TGCAGTGCTAGACGAACAGCGGGACCAACTGAGCAGTTCTTC
CSARRTAGPTEQFF
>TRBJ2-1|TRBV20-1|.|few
TGCAGTGCTGTACCAGGGACTGAGCGGGTGTCCCTTGAGCAGTTCTTC
CSAVPGTERVSLEQFF
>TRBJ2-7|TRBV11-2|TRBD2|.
TGTGCCAGCAGCTCGGGACTAGCGTCAGCCTACGAGCAGTACTTC
CASSSGLASAYEQYF
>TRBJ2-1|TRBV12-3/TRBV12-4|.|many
TGTGCCAGCCTATCCGACAGGCACAATGAGCAGTTCTTC
CASLSDRHNEQFF
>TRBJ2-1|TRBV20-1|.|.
TGCAGTGCTAGAGATTTGGGCGGAAGTCTCGATGAGCAGTTCTTC
CSARDLGGSLDEQFF
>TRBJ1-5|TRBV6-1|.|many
TGTGCCAGCAGTGAGACGGTAGCACGGCAGCCCCAGCATTTT
CASSETVARQPQHF
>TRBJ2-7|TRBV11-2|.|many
TGTGCCAGCAGCTCCAACCCCACTCCAGACGGCTACGAGCAGTACTTC
CASSSNPTPDGYEQYF
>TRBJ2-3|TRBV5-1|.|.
TGCGCCAGCAGCTTGAGGTCCCCAGTTACGCAGTATTTT
CASSLRSPVTQYF
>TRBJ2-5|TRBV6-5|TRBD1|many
TGTGCCAGCAGTTACATAGGACAGGGTCCCGGAGAGACCCAGTACTTC
CASSYIGQGPGETQYF
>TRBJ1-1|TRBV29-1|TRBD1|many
TGCAGCGTTCCGACAGGGTCCACTGAAGCTTTCTTT
CSVPTGSTEAFF
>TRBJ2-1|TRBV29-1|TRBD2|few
TGCAGCGTTGATCTGAGCGGGAGGGGGGAGCAGTTCTTC
CSVDLSGRGEQFF
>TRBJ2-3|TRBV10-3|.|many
TGTGCCATCAGTGTTGAACCAGGAAGCACAGATACGCAGTATTTT
CAISVEPGSTDTQYF
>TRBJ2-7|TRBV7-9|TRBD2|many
TGTGCCAGCAGCCCATCGACTAGCCCCAACGAGCAGTACTTC
CASSPSTSPNEQYF
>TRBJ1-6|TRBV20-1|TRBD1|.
TGCAGTGGGGGACAGGTGAATTCACCCCTCCACTTT
CSGGQVNSPLHF
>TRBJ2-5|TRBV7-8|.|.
TGTGCCAGCAGCTTATTCCTCACACCACAAGAGACCCAGTACTTC
CASSLFLTPQETQYF
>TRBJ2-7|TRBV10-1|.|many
TGCGCCAGCAGTGAGTCCGGCAACCTCTTAGGGCAGTACTTC
CASSESGNLLGQYF
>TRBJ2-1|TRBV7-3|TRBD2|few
TGTGCCAGCAGCCCCCGACTAGCGGGATTGGGAGACAATGAGCAGTTCTTC
CASSPRLAGLGDNEQFF
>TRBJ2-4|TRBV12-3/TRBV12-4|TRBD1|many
TGTGCCAGCAGGTCCTCGACAGGGAAAAACATTCAGTACTTC
CASRSSTGKNIQYF
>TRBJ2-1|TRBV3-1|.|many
TGTGCCAGCCGGGACTCAGCCAATGAGCAGTTCTTC
CASRDSANEQFF
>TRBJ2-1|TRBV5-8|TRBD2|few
TGTGCCAGCAGCGCTAGCGGGAGGATTTACAATGAGCAGTTCTTC
CASSASGRIYNEQFF
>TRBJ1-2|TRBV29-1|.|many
TGCAGCGTTACGCGGGGCTATGGCTACACCTTC
CSVTRGYGYTF
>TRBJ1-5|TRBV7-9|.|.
TGTGCCAGCAGCTTAGGAGGGGTGGGGGACGGGGGAAATCAGCCCCAGCATTTT
CASSLGGVGDGGNQPQHF